These 17 T cell receptor beta chains came from one sample sequenced in a study of T cell repertoires in ileal Crohn's disease. Method: immunoSEQ multiplex PCR; TCRdb's copy keeps in-frame clones and lacks some. The sample has approximately 15,000 clones, about three quarters seen once. Time point given: inflamed ileum from the surgical specimen. The specimen was ileal tissue. These TCRs come from an adult with Crohn's disease.

The V gene is TRBV7-3, the J gene TRBJ2-5; D may be TRBD1 or TRBD2 (5 bases each). The CDR3 contains 13 residues. In germline, CDR1 is SGHTA, CDR2 FQGTGA. The V end was cut by 5 bases, the J end by 1 base, with 8 bases between. The CDR3 loop reads CASSPGAQETQYF. CDR3 sequence (DNA): TGTGCCAGCAGCCCCGGGGCCCAAGAGACCCAGTACTTC.

Within the sample, this clone is medium-sized (0.01 to 0.1%). This sequence joins TRBV6-5 and TRBJ2-7; 12 nucleotides line up with TRBD2. Per the germline V gene, CDR1 is MNHEY and CDR2 is SVGAGI. This CDR3 has 15 residues. With 5 bases clipped from V and 5 bases from J, the junction kept 7 bases outside the gene matches. The chain's CDR3 is CASSTLAGGSHEQYF. CDR3 bases: TGTGCCAGCAGTACTCTAGCGGGAGGGAGTCACGAGCAGTACTTC.

This sequence joins TRBV27 and TRBJ2-7; 10 bases match TRBD2. The CDR3 is 13 amino acids. Germline loops: CDR1 MNHEY, CDR2 SMNVEV (reference sequence). V gave up 6 bases and J gave up 3 bases; unmatched junction bases: 2. The CDR3 DNA reads as TGTGCCAGCAGGAGCGGGAGGGGCTACGAGCAGTACTTC. It yields the protein CASRSGRGYEQYF.

This clone is judged medium-sized. DNA for the CDR3: TGTGCCAGCAGCCAGGGTGGTTCCGAAGCTTTCTTT. Translated: CASSQGGSEAFF. The rearrangement links TRBV11-1 to TRBJ1-1; possibly TRBD1 for D (5 bases). Looked up from germline, CDR1 is SGHAT and CDR2 is FQDESV (reference sequence). This CDR3 is built from 12 residues. Trimming pared 5 bases from V and 8 bases from J, leaving 12 bases between.

This chain connects TRBV6-6 to TRBJ2-1, with 7 positions matching TRBD2. The CDR3 runs to 16 residues. V shed 0 bases and J 12 bases; nucleotides not matched to a gene: 14. Germline V gene sequence: CDR1 MNHNY, CDR2 SVGAGI (reference sequence). CDR3 sequence (DNA): TGTGCCAGCAGTTACTCGAGCAGGGAGGGTAAGTGGCGGCAGTTCTTC. Translating it yields CASSYSSREGKWRQFF.

This chain joins TRBV9 and TRBJ2-1; TRBD2 matches at 8 bases. The V gene's germline CDR1 is SGDLS and CDR2 YYNGEE. This CDR3 contains 14 residues. J gave up 5 bases and V 4 bases, and 5 bases lay outside the gene matches. CDR3 sequence (DNA): TGTGCCAGCAGCATGAGCGGGGGAAACAATGAGCAGTTCTTC. Amino acids: CASSMSGGNNEQFF.

The chain joins TRBV10-3 to TRBJ1-1; D remains unclear. The germline V gene encodes CDR1 ENHRY and CDR2 SYGVKD. Trimming took 6 bases from V and 1 from J, leaving 15 bases between them. This CDR3 spans 15 amino acids. In DNA form, the CDR3 reads TGTGCCATCAGCGCCGGTTTATTAGGGAACACTGAAGCTTTCTTT. The encoded protein is CAISAGLLGNTEAFF.

The count of this clone is one. DNA of the CDR3: TGTGCCAGCTCACCCTCGACAGGAGGCAATCAGCCCCAGCATTTT. Protein product: CASSPSTGGNQPQHF. The rearrangement joins TRBV18 to TRBJ1-5; the D gene is possibly TRBD1 (6 bases). Germline V gene data show CDR1 as KGHSH and CDR2 as LQKENI. This CDR3 is 15 amino acids long. V shed 3 bases and J shed 2 bases, with 11 bases lying between them.

The rearrangement uses TRBV6-1 and TRBJ1-3; perhaps TRBD1 as D (6 bases). There are 17 residues in the CDR3. V shed 0 bases and J shed 0 bases, with 12 bases lying between them. Germline CDR1 and CDR2: MNHNS and SASEGT. The CDR3 is CASSEATAGVSGNTIYF. The DNA of the CDR3 is TGTGCCAGCAGTGAAGCAACGGCAGGGGTCTCTGGAAACACCATATATTTT.

The gene calls are TRBV19 and TRBJ2-2, with TRBD2 matching 10 bases. V shed 2 bases, J shed 6 bases, and the junction held 12 bases outside the gene matches. Germline CDR1 and CDR2: LNHDA and SQIVND (reference sequence). The CDR3 has 18 residues. This chain's CDR3 is CASSIYGLAGELAGELFF. Here the CDR3 DNA reads TGTGCCAGTAGTATATATGGGCTAGCGGGAGAGCTCGCCGGGGAGCTGTTTTTT.

This clone is a singleton in its sample. The rearrangement links TRBV5-5 to TRBJ1-6; no clear D. Germline V gene lookup returns CDR1 SGHKS and CDR2 YYEKEE (reference sequence). V dropped 1 base and J dropped 5 bases, with 1 base sitting between them. This CDR3 region has 12 residues. CDR3 region: CASSLNNSPLHF. The CDR3 nucleotides read TGTGCCAGCAGCTTGAATAATTCACCCCTCCACTTT.

The chain combines TRBV5-4 with TRBJ1-4; 7 bases match TRBD1. The junction had 3 bases not matched to a gene; V was cut back by 0 bases and J by 7 bases. CDR1 and CDR2 (germline): SGHNT, YYREEE (reference sequence). This CDR3 is built from 14 residues. Here the CDR3 DNA reads TGTGCCAGCAGCTTGGGACAGGGTGTTGAAAAACTGTTTTTT. Protein sequence: CASSLGQGVEKLFF.

The chain has TRBV12-5 and TRBJ1-2; the D gene is possibly TRBD1 (6 bases). Trimming left V 5 bases short and J 8 bases short, with 9 bases between. The CDR3 spans 11 residues. Per the germline V gene, CDR1 is LGHNT and CDR2 is FRNRAP. CDR3 loop: CASGPDSGYTF. In DNA, the CDR3 is TGTGCTAGTGGTCCGGACAGCGGCTACACCTTC.

This clone was seen more than once but under ten times. The chain employs TRBV7-6 and TRBJ2-1; 10 bases are shared with TRBD1. Trimming at V came to 6 bases and at J to 0 bases, leaving 14 bases not matched to a gene. Germline V gene lookup returns CDR1 SGHVS and CDR2 FNYEAQ. This CDR3 has 19 amino acids. Here the CDR3 DNA reads TGTGCCAGCAGGGGGGACAGGGGTGATCGAAATGACTCCTACAATGAGCAGTTCTTC. This translates into CASRGDRGDRNDSYNEQFF.

The chain carries TRBV5-6 and TRBJ2-5; 8 bases match TRBD1. Germline V gives CDR1 SGHDT, CDR2 YYEEEE. CDR3 size: 15 residues. Trimming took 0 bases from V and 2 from J; bases not matched to a gene: 3. This chain's CDR3 is CASSLGTGTQETQYF. In DNA, the CDR3 is TGTGCCAGCAGCTTGGGGACAGGGACGCAAGAGACCCAGTACTTC. The full variable domain, its missing parts supplied by reference TRBV5-6 and TRBJ2-5, is DAGVTQSPTHLIKTRGQQVTLRCSPKSGHDTVSWYQQALGQGPQFIFQYYEEEERQRGNFPDRFSGHQFPNYSSELNVNALLLGDSALYLCASSLGTGTQETQYFGPGTRLLVL.

This clone appeared a few times. The chain joins TRBV7-9 to TRBJ2-3; 7 nucleotides align to TRBD2. This CDR3 has 14 residues. Germline-derived CDR1 and CDR2 are SEHNR and FQNEAQ (reference sequence). V lost 4 bases to trimming and J lost 6 bases; unmatched junction nucleotides: 7. The CDR3 loop reads CASSSSGTRDTQYF. CDR3 sequence (DNA): TGTGCCAGCAGCTCAAGCGGGACCCGTGATACGCAGTATTTT.

The CDR3 coding sequence is TGTGCCAGCAGCCCCACAGGGGGAAACACTGAAGCTTTCTTT. Its protein is CASSPTGGNTEAFF. The rearrangement joins TRBV5-8 to TRBJ1-1; the match to TRBD1 covers 8 bases. Germline V lookup: CDR1 SGHTS, CDR2 YDEGEE. The V and J ends lost 4 bases and 2 bases, in that order; junction bases with no gene match: 4. This CDR3 has 14 residues.